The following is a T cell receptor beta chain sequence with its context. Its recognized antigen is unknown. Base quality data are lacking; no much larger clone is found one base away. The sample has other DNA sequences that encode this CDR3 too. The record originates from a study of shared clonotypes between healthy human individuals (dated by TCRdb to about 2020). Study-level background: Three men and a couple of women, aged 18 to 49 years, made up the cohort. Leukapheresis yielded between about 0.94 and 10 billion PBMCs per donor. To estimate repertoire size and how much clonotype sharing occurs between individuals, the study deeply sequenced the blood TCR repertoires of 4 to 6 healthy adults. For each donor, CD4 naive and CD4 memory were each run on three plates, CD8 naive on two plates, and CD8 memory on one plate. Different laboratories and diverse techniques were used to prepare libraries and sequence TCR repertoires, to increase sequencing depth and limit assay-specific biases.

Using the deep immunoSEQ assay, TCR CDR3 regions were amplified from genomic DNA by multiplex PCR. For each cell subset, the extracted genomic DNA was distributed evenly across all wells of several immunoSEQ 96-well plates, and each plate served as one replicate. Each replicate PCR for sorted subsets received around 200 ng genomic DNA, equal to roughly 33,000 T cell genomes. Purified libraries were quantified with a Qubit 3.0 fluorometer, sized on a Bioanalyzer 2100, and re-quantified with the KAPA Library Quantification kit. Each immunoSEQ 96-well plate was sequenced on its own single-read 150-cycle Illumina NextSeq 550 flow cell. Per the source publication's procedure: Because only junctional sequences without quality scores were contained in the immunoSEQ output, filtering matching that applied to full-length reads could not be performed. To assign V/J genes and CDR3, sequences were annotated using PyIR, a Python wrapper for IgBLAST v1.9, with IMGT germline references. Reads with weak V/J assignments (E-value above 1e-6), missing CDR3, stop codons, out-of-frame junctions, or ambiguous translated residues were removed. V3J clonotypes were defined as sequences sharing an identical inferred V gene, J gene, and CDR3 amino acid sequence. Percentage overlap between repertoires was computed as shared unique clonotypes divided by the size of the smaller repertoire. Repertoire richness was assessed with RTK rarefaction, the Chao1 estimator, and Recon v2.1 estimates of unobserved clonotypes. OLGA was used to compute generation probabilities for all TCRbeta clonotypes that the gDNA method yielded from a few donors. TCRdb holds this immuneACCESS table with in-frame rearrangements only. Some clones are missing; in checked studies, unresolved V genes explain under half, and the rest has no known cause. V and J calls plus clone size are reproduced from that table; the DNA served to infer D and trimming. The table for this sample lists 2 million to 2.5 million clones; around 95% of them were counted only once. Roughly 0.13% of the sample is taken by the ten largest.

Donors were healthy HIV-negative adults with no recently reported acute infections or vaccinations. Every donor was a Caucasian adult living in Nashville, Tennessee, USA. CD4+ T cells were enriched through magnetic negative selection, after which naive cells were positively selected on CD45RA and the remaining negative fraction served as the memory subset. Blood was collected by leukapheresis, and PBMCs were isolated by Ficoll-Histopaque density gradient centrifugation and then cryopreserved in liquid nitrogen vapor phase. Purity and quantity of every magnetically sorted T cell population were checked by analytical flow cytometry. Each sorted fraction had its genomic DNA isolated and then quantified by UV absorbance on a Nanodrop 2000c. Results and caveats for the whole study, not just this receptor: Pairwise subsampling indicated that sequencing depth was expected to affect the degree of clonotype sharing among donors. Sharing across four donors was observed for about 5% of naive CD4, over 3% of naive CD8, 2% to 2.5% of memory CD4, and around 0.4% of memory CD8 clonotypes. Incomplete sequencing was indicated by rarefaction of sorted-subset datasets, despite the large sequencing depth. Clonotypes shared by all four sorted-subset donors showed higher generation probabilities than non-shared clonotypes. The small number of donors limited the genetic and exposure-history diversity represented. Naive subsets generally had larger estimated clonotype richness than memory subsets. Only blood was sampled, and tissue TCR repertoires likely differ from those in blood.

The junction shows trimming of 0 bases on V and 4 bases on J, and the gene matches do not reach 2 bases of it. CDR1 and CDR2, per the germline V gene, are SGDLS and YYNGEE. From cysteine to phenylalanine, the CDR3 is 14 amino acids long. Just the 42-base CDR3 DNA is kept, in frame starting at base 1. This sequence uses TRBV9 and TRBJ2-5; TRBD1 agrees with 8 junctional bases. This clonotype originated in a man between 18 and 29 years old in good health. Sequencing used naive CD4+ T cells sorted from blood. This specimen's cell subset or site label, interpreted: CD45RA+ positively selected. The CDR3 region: CASSVAQGGETQYF. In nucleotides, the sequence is TGTGCCAGCAGCGTAGCACAGGGGGGAGAGACCCAGTACTTC.